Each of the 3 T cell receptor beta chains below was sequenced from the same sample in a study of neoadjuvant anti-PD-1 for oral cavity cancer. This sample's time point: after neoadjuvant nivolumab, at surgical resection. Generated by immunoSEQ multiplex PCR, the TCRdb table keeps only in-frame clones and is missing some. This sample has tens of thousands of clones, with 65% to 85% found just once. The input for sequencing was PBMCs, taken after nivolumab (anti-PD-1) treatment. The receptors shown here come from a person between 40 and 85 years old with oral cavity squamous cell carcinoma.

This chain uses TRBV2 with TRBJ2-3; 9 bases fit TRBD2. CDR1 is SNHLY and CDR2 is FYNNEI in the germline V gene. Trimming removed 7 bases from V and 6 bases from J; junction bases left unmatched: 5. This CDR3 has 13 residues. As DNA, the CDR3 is TGTGCCAGCACGGCGGGGGGGGGCGATACGCAGTATTTT. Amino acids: CASTAGGGDTQYF.

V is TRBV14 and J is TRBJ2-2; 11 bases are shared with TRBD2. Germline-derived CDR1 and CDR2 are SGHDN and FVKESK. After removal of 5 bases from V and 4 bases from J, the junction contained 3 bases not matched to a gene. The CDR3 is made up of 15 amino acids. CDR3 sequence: CASSIAGGSTGELFF. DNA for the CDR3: TGTGCCAGCAGCATAGCGGGAGGGAGCACCGGGGAGCTGTTTTTT.

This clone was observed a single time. The CDR3 reads CASSSRDRGAMGGYTF. Written as DNA, the CDR3 is TGTGCCAGCAGTTCCCGGGACAGGGGCGCTATGGGTGGCTACACCTTC. This chain uses TRBV6-5 with TRBJ1-2; 10 bases align to TRBD1. In germline, CDR1 is MNHEY, CDR2 SVGAGI. The length of the CDR3 is 16 residues. V shed 4 bases, J shed 7 bases, and the junction held 12 bases outside the gene matches.